This T cell receptor beta chain was documented in a study of shared clonotypes between healthy human individuals. Findings of the study overall: Larger richness was generally estimated for naive than memory subsets. Inspection by rarefaction showed sorted-subset sequencing to be incomplete despite large depth. The generation probabilities recorded for non-shared clonotypes fell below those of clonotypes shared by all four donors.

Comment on this clone: Its target is not known.

The CDR3 is made up of 21 amino acids. The germline gives CDR1 MDHEN, CDR2 SYDVKM. V was pared by 5 bases and J by 5 bases, with 23 bases of the junction left unmatched. Using immunoSEQ multiplex PCR, the repertoire was profiled, and TCRdb retains in-frame clones only, with some absent. The sample has 2.3 million or so clones, 85% to 95% seen once. The study enrolled healthy HIV-negative adults without recent acute infections or vaccinations as donors. Material for sequencing was naive CD4+ T cells from PBMCs. Subset in this sample: CD45RA+ positively selected. This receptor was identified in a man aged 18 to 35 in good health. Some clones in this sample may be carry-over from other donors' samples. The chain employs TRBV28 and TRBJ2-5; 13 bases match TRBD2. The DNA of the CDR3 is TGTGCCAGCAGTCCGCTTAGGGGGCGCCGGGGGACTAGCGGGACGAGGGAGACCCAGTACTTC. Translating it yields CASSPLRGRRGTSGTRETQYF. The whole variable domain, filled in from reference TRBV28 and TRBJ2-5, reads DVKVTQSSRYLVKRTGEKVFLECVQDMDHENMFWYRQDPGLGLRLIYFSYDVKMKEKGDIPEGYSVSREKKERFSLILESASTNQTSMYLCASSPLRGRRGTSGTRETQYFGPGTRLLVL.